The 18 T cell receptor beta chains below were found in one sample sequenced in a study. TCRdb re-analysed the 5' RACE reads in MiXCR, keeping a single row per CDR3 protein. The sample has 50,000 to 60,000 distinct CDR3 sequences, 20% seen once. Tregs were sorted as CD4+CD25+CD127-/low cells. The sequencing input was tumor-infiltrating Tregs sorted from the breast tumor. These receptors were obtained from a female donor with breast cancer.

The chain carries TRBV6-1 and TRBJ1-5; D remains ambiguous. Trimming cost V 6 bases and J 2 bases, with 11 bases left between them. The CDR3 loop spans 14 amino acids. Germline loops: CDR1 MNHNS, CDR2 SASEGT. Written as DNA, the CDR3 is TGTGCCAGCAGGGAGTGGCGTGGCAATCAGCCCCAGCATTTT. It specifies CASREWRGNQPQHF.

Concerning this clonotype itself: As the CDR3 is not closed by the conserved phenylalanine or tryptophan, this likely results from a read error. The gene calls are TRBV2 and TRBJ1-3; no definite D call. Germline CDR1 is SNHLY and CDR2 is FYNNEI. This CDR3 has 14 amino acids. With 6 bases removed from V and 0 bases from J, the gap between germline ends came to 9 bases. The CDR3 DNA reads as TGTGCCAGCAGGGTCACTCCCTCTGGAAACACCATATATCTT. Its protein product is CASRVTPSGNTIYL.

Concerning this clonotype: A clone one base away is much larger, so this may be a read error. DNA for the CDR3: TGTTCCAGCAGCTCACAGGGTTTTGGCGAGCAGTACTTC. Encoded protein: CSSSSQGFGEQYF. The rearrangement uses TRBV7-6 and TRBJ2-7, with D perhaps TRBD1 (6 bases). From germline, CDR1 is SGHVS and CDR2 FNYEAQ. This CDR3 has 13 residues.

This rearrangement joins TRBV6-1 to TRBJ2-7; D perhaps matches TRBD1 (6 bases). Germline CDR1 MNHNS, CDR2 SASEGT. The CDR3 spans 13 residues. The V end lost 11 bases, the J end lost 0 bases, and 14 bases lay between the germline ends. CDR3 protein: CASEGETSYEQYF. The CDR3 DNA reads TGTGCCTCTGAGGGGGAGACCTCCTACGAGCAGTACTTC.

This clonotype has only a few counts. The J gene is TRBJ2-3, the V gene TRBV7-6; no reliable D call. CDR3 length equals 14 residues. The germline CDR1 and CDR2 sequences are SGHVS and FNYEAQ. Trimming stripped 4 bases from V and 2 bases from J, with 10 bases between. The CDR3 region has the DNA TGTGCCAGCAGCTCCGGCGTGACCACAGATACGCAGTATTTT. This gives the protein CASSSGVTTDTQYF. The full variable domain, its missing parts supplied by reference TRBV7-6 and TRBJ2-3, is GAGVSQSPRYKVTKRGQDVALRCDPISGHVSLYWYRQALGQGPEFLTYFNYEAQQDKSGLPNDRFSAERPEGSISTLTIQRTEQRDSAMYRCASSSGVTTDTQYFGPGTRLTVL.

This clonotype was detected only a few times. At one of its ends the junction is not consistent with the germline gene, which may arise from a read error. V usage is TRBV29-1 and J usage is TRBJ1-1, with TRBD1 as a possible D gene (5 bases). The CDR3 spans 13 residues. CDR1 and CDR2 from the germline V gene are SQVTM and ANQGSEA. The CDR3 spells CSDRQKMNTEASF. The CDR3 DNA is TGCAGCGACCGACAGAAGATGAACACTGAAGCTTCCTTT. The variable domain in full, completed from reference TRBV29-1 and TRBJ1-1, reads SAVISQKPSRDICQRGTSLTIQCQVDSQVTMMFWYRQQPGQSLTLIATANQGSEATYESGFVIDKFPISRPNLTFSTLTVSNMSPEDSSIYLCSDRQKMNTEASFGQGTRLTVV.

J is TRBJ1-2 and V is TRBV10-1; D remains unclear. The V end lost 7 bases, the J end lost 2 bases, and 17 bases lay between the germline ends. The CDR3 is made up of 15 amino acids. Germline CDR1 WNHNN, CDR2 SYGVQD (reference sequence). Written as DNA, the CDR3 is TGCGCCAGCACCTCATCAAGGGATCTCAACTATGGCTACACCTTC. This encodes CASTSSRDLNYGYTF.

The chain combines TRBV12-3 or TRBV12-4 with TRBJ1-5, with a tentative D call TRBD1 (5 bases). This CDR3 contains 14 residues. Trimming took off 6 bases at V and 5 bases at J, with 14 bases between the two ends. CDR3 sequence reads: CASSPSQGYQPQHF. The DNA of the CDR3 is TGTGCCAGCAGCCCAAGCCAGGGATATCAGCCCCAGCATTTT.

This clonotype was observed a few times. The rearrangement joins TRBV5-5 to TRBJ2-2, with TRBD2 as a possible D gene (5 bases). Germline V gives CDR1 SGHKS, CDR2 YYEKEE (reference sequence). The CDR3 covers 17 residues. V lost 0 bases and J lost 4, with 16 bases in between. The CDR3 DNA is TGTGCCAGCAGCTTGGGGCGACTAAGGTCTCGCACCGGGGAGCTGTTTTTT. It specifies CASSLGRLRSRTGELFF.

With regard to this clonotype: Since a much larger clone is just one base distant, this may be a read error. The CDR3 DNA follows: TGTGCCAGCAGCCTCCCTAGCGGTAACAATGAGCAGTTCTTC. Translated: CASSLPSGNNEQFF. The chain links TRBV7-2 to TRBJ2-1; TRBD2 matches 7 bases. In germline, CDR1 is SGHTA, CDR2 FQGNSA. CDR3 length equals 14 residues. Losses at the gene ends were 5 bases for V and 5 bases for J; bases not matched to a gene: 6.

This clonotype was observed at least ten times. The chain links TRBV20-1 to TRBJ1-1; 7 nucleotides align to TRBD1. CDR1 and CDR2 from the germline V gene are DFQATT and SNEGSKA (reference sequence). After removal of 6 bases from V and 8 bases from J, the junction contained 6 bases not matched to a gene. The length of the CDR3 is 11 residues. The CDR3 DNA sequence: TGCAGTGCCCGCCGGGACAGCGAAGCTTTCTTT. This encodes CSARRDSEAFF.

This clonotype occurred once. Being one base from a much bigger clone, this may be a read error. CDR3 protein: CSTGRGPSYGYTF. In DNA form, the CDR3 reads TGCAGTACAGGACGGGGCCCCTCCTATGGCTACACCTTC. This rearrangement joins TRBV20-1 to TRBJ1-2, with D tentatively TRBD1 (5 bases). V was cut by 8 bases and J by 4 bases, with 17 bases left in between. Germline V gene data show CDR1 as DFQATT and CDR2 as SNEGSKA (reference sequence). The CDR3 sequence is 13 residues long.

The chain employs TRBV11-3 and TRBJ1-1, with a tentative D call TRBD1 (6 bases). V shed 3 bases and J shed 5 bases, with 10 bases lying between them. The CDR3 runs to 13 residues. The V gene's germline CDR1 is SGHNT and CDR2 YENEEA. CDR3: CASSFGGATEAFF. The DNA of the CDR3 is TGTGCCAGCAGCTTCGGGGGGGCGACTGAAGCTTTCTTT.

A word on this clonotype: With a much larger clone just one base away, this may be a read error. The genes are TRBV29-1 and TRBJ2-1, with 9 bases fitting TRBD2. This CDR3 has 14 amino acids. Germline values: CDR1 SQVTM, CDR2 ANQGSEA. The CDR3 reads CSVSSGVSCNEQFF. The CDR3 DNA sequence: TGCAGCGTTTCTAGCGGGGTCTCCTGCAATGAGCAGTTCTTC.

V gene TRBV6-6 combines with J gene TRBJ2-7; TRBD1 agrees at 10 bases. J gave up 7 bases and V 0 bases, and 6 bases lay outside the gene matches. Germline values: CDR1 MNHNY, CDR2 SVGAGI (reference sequence). The CDR3 has 15 residues. This CDR3 is CASSYSTGGVGEQYF. CDR3 DNA: TGTGCCAGCAGTTACTCGACAGGGGGCGTTGGGGAGCAGTACTTC.

This clonotype was detected only a few times. The rearrangement links TRBV5-5 to TRBJ2-5; TRBD1 might be the D (5 bases). CDR1 and CDR2 (germline): SGHKS, YYEKEE (reference sequence). The CDR3 runs 13 residues. V lost 1 base, J lost 3 bases, and 7 bases lay in between. This chain's CDR3 is CASSLLTEETQYF. The CDR3 DNA follows: TGTGCCAGCAGCTTGTTGACAGAAGAGACCCAGTACTTC.

On this clonotype: This could be a read error, since a much larger clone is one nucleotide away. The chain combines TRBV7-9 with TRBJ2-1; tentatively, D is TRBD2 (6 bases). The CDR3 totals 17 residues. Germline CDR1 is SEHNR and CDR2 is FQNEAQ (reference sequence). CDR3 sequence: CASSLGLGSGSYSEQFF. CDR3 sequence (DNA): TGTGCCAGCAGCTTAGGCTTGGGTAGCGGATCCTACAGTGAGCAGTTCTTC. Drawing the rest from reference TRBV7-9 and TRBJ2-1, the complete variable domain is DTGVSQNPRHKITKRGQNVTFRCDPISEHNRLYWYRQTLGQGPEFLTYFQNEAQLEKSRLLSDRFSAERPKGSFSTLEIQRTEQGDSAMYLCASSLGLGSGSYSEQFFGPGTRLTVL.

The chain recombines TRBV6-1 with TRBJ1-1; D is perhaps TRBD1 (6 bases). Trimming stripped 8 bases from V and 2 bases from J, with 21 bases between. Germline CDR1 MNHNS, CDR2 SASEGT. This CDR3 has 16 residues. The CDR3 nucleotides read TGTGCCAGCTTAGAGGGGGTGGCAGGGCCTAACACTGAAGCTTTCTTT. Translation gives CASLEGVAGPNTEAFF.